This TCR beta chain was recorded in a study of T-cell reconstitution after alpha-beta-depleted transplantation in children. Broader study findings: Alpha-beta T cells present about two months after transplant were reported to originate from several hundred expanded graft clones. Surviving recipient T cells and thymic progenitors produced the high day-60 TCRbeta diversity seen in some patients. After one year, T-cell counts and TCRbeta diversity mostly came from new T cells.

The CDR3 is made up of 16 amino acids. Germline V gives CDR1 LNHDA, CDR2 SQIVND (reference sequence). The V gene lost 5 bases and the J gene lost 4 bases, with 18 bases spanning the gap. Turning to this clonotype: The antigen is undetermined.

Construction of the TCRbeta library involved unique molecular identifiers. TCRdb re-called the PCR reads with MiXCR, one entry per CDR3 protein. This table has fewer than 350,000 distinct CDR3 sequences, over 7.5% appearing once. Sequences were derived from peripheral blood, sampled 360 days after TCRalphabeta/CD19-depleted stem cell transplant. The rearrangement links TRBV19 to TRBJ2-1; tentatively, D is TRBD1 or TRBD2 (5 bases each). The TCR sequence derives from a female patient under 10 years old who had a stem cell transplant for Fanconi anemia, so the T cells may come from the graft donor. CDR3 region: CASSWSRYGAYNEQFF. The CDR3 region has the DNA TGTGCCAGTAGTTGGTCACGATACGGGGCTTACAATGAGCAGTTCTTC.